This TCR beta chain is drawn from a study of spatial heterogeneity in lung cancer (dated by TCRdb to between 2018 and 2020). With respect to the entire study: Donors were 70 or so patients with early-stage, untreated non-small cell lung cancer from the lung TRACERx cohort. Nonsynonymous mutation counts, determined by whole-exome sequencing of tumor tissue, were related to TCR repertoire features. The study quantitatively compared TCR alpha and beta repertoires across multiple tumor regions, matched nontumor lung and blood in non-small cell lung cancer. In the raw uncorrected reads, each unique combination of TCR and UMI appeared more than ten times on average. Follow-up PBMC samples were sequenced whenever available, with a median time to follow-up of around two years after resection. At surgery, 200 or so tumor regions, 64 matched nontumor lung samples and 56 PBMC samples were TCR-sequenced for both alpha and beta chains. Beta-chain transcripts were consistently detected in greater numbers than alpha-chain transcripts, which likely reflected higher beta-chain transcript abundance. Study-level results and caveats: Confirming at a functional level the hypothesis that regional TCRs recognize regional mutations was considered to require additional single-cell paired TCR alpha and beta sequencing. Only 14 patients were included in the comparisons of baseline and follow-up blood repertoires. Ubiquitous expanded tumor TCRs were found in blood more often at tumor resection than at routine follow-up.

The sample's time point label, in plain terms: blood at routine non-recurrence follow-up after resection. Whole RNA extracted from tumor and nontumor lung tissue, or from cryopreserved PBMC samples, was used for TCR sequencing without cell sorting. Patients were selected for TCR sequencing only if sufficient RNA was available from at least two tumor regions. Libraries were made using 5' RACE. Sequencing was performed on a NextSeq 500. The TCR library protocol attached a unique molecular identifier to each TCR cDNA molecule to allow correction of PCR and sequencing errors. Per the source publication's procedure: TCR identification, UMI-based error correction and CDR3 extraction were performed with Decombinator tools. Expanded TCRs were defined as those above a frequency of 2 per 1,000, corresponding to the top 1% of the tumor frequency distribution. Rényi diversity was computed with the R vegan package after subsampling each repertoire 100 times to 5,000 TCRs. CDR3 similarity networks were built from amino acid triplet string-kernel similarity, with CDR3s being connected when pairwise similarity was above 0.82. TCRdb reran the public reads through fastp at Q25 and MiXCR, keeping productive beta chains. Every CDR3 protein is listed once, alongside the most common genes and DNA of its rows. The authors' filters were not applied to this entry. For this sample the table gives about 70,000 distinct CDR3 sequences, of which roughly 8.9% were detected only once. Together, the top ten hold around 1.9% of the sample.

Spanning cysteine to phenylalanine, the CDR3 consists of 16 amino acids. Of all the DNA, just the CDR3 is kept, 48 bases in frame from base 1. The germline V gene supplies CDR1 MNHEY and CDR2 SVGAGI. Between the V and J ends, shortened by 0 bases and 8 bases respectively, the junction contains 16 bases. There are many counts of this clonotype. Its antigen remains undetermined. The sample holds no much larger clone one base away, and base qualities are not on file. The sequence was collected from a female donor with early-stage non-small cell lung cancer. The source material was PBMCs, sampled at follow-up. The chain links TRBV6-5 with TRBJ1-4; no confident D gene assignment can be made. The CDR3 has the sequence CASSYSNPTNGEKLFF. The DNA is TGTGCCAGCAGTTACTCGAATCCCACCAATGGGGAAAAACTGTTTTTT.